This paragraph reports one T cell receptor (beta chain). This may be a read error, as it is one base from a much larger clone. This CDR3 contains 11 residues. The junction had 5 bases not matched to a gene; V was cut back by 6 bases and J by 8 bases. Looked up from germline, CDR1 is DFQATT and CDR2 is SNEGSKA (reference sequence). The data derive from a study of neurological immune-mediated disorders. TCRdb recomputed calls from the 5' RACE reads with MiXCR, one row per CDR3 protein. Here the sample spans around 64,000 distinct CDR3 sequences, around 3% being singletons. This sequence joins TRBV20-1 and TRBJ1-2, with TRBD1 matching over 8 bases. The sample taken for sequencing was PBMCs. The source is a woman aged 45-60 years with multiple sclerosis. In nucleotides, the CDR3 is TGCAGTGCGAGACAGGGGAGAGGCTACACCTTC. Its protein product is CSARQGRGYTF.